The 18 T cell receptor beta chains below all came from one sample that was sequenced in a study of human T cells and chemical hapten exposure. Each CDR3 protein is one row after TCRdb ran MiXCR on the RACE reads. The data show tens of thousands of distinct CDR3 sequences, with about a tenth seen just once and about 4% held by the top ten. Time point indicated: patch test 3, about 24 weeks after DPC sensitization. Treatment meaning: therapeutic diphenylcyclopropenone sensitization with weekly scalp DPC. Material: whole blood, obtained in connection with sensitization to the hapten diphenylcyclopropenone (DPC). These receptors were collected from a woman in her forties or fifties with alopecia areata. Some clones in this sample may be carry-over from other donors' samples.

This chain uses TRBV12-3 or TRBV12-4 with TRBJ1-1, with TRBD1 identical over 9 bases. Trimming cost V 2 bases and J 6 bases; bases outside gene matches: 10. The CDR3 extends over 16 amino acids. For the CDR3, the DNA is TGTGCCAGCAGTTTATGGGACAGGGCCTTAAGCGCTGAAGCTTTCTTT. It codes for CASSLWDRALSAEAFF.

This clonotype has a handful of counts. This sequence joins TRBV6-2 or TRBV6-3 and TRBJ2-5; 12 bases map to TRBD2. CDR3 size: 17 residues. J lost 3 bases, V lost 8 bases, and 13 bases had no gene match. CDR1 is MNHEY, CDR2 SVGEGT, per germline. CDR3 bases: TGTGCCAGCCAAGGAATCCGGCTAGCGGGAGGGAAAGAGACCCAGTACTTC. Protein product: CASQGIRLAGGKETQYF.

The V and J genes are TRBV7-6 and TRBJ2-1; 9 nucleotides agree with TRBD2. From germline, CDR1 is SGHVS and CDR2 FNYEAQ. The CDR3 consists of 15 residues. With 6 bases clipped from V and 2 bases from J, the junction kept 5 bases outside the gene matches. The CDR3 reads CASRPAGGPYNEQFF. DNA of the CDR3: TGTGCCAGCAGGCCTGCGGGAGGGCCCTACAATGAGCAGTTCTTC.

The chain joins TRBV3-1 to TRBJ2-1; TRBD2 might be the D (6 bases). The CDR3 spans 15 residues. Germline CDR1 reads LGHDT; CDR2 reads YNNKEL (reference sequence). V lost 6 bases and J 0 bases, leaving 12 bases between the germline ends. The CDR3 region has the DNA TGTGCCAGCAGGTCTAGCGAGAGCTCCTACAATGAGCAGTTCTTC. It encodes CASRSSESSYNEQFF.

This clonotype was found a few times. This rearrangement joins TRBV18 to TRBJ2-7; D gene ambiguous. The CDR3 length is 14 residues. CDR1 is KGHSH and CDR2 is LQKENI in the germline V gene. V shed 0 bases and J shed 4 bases, with 10 bases lying between them. This CDR3 is CASSPPPPRYEQYF. As DNA, the CDR3 is TGTGCCAGCTCACCACCCCCCCCAAGATACGAGCAGTACTTC.

The V call is TRBV10-3, the J call TRBJ2-7, with D perhaps TRBD1 (6 bases). This CDR3 is 13 amino acids long. V was shortened by 10 bases and J by 6 bases, with 19 bases between the two germline ends. Germline lookup yields CDR1 ENHRY and CDR2 SYGVKD. For the CDR3, the DNA is TGTGCCACCACAAACAGGGATCGGGGCGAGCAGTACTTC. Protein sequence: CATTNRDRGEQYF.

This clonotype was detected ten times or more. The gene calls are TRBV6-5 and TRBJ2-2; 8 bases are a match to TRBD2. The CDR3 is made up of 16 amino acids. V lost 6 bases, J lost 5 bases, and 11 bases stayed unmatched. Germline lookup yields CDR1 MNHEY and CDR2 SVGAGI. The CDR3 region has the DNA TGTGCCAGCAGCTCTCGGGGGGGAGGGCATACCGGGGAGCTGTTTTTT. This codes for CASSSRGGGHTGELFF.

This chain links TRBV7-9 with TRBJ2-3, with 8 bases aligning to TRBD2. The CDR3 loop spans 21 amino acids. Germline loops: CDR1 SEHNR, CDR2 FQNEAQ (reference sequence). The ends lost 5 bases at V and 3 bases at J; junction bases unmatched: 25. The CDR3: CASSQRLRQKLAARDTDTQYF. CDR3 DNA sequence: TGTGCCAGCAGCCAAAGGTTGCGTCAGAAACTAGCGGCCAGAGATACAGATACGCAGTATTTT.

This clonotype was counted only a few times. The chain combines TRBV7-2 with TRBJ2-5; the D gene is possibly TRBD1 (5 bases). Between the trimmed V and J ends, which lost 5 bases and 2 bases, there was a span of 9 bases. The CDR3 covers 13 residues. Germline values: CDR1 SGHTA, CDR2 FQGNSA. As DNA, the CDR3 is TGTGCCAGCAGCCCCGACAGACAAGAGACCCAGTACTTC. Encoded protein: CASSPDRQETQYF. The whole variable domain, remainder taken from reference TRBV7-2 and TRBJ2-5, is GAGVSQSPSNKVTEKGKDVELRCDPISGHTALYWYRQSLGQGLEFLIYFQGNSAPDKSGLPSDRFSAERTGGSVSTLTIQRTQQEDSAVYLCASSPDRQETQYFGPGTRLLVL.

This clonotype occurred many times. The gene calls are TRBV20-1 and TRBJ2-3, with 8 bases that match TRBD2. CDR1 DFQATT and CDR2 SNEGSKA come from the germline V gene (reference sequence). CDR3 length: 18 residues. Trimming removed 0 bases from V and 5 bases from J; junction bases left unmatched: 16. The CDR3 sequence: CSARDSFALAGGRDTQYF. In nucleotides, the CDR3 is TGCAGTGCTAGAGATTCTTTCGCGCTGGCGGGGGGACGAGATACGCAGTATTTT.

This clonotype appeared a few times. V is TRBV6-5 and J is TRBJ2-1, with 10 nucleotides matching TRBD2. Germline CDR1 and CDR2: MNHEY and SVGAGI. V was pared by 6 bases and J by 7 bases, with 15 bases of the junction left unmatched. CDR3 size: 17 residues. The CDR3 sequence is CASSPTLTSGSGNEQFF. In DNA, the CDR3 is TGTGCCAGCAGCCCTACCCTGACTAGCGGGTCAGGGAATGAGCAGTTCTTC.

Many counts were recorded for this clonotype. The chain combines TRBV7-9 with TRBJ2-1; 11 positions match TRBD2. This CDR3 spans 15 amino acids. V trimming: 0 bases; J trimming: 7 bases; junction bases outside the gene matches: 2. Germline CDR1 reads SEHNR; CDR2 reads FQNEAQ (reference sequence). The CDR3, as DNA: TGTGCCAGCAGCTTAGCGTCTAGCGGGAGGAATGAGCAGTTCTTC. It encodes CASSLASSGRNEQFF.

This clonotype showed up many times. V usage is TRBV27 and J usage is TRBJ2-4, with D possibly called TRBD1 or TRBD2 (5 bases each). Germline lookup yields CDR1 MNHEY and CDR2 SMNVEV (reference sequence). V dropped 7 bases and J dropped 4 bases, with 14 bases sitting between them. CDR3 length: 14 residues. The CDR3 reads CASMKGSRKNIQYF. The CDR3 nucleotides are TGTGCCAGCATGAAGGGGAGCAGGAAAAACATTCAGTACTTC.

The sample holds many counts of this clonotype. The chain recombines TRBV28 with TRBJ2-3, with D unclear. The CDR3 totals 17 residues. Germline V lookup: CDR1 MDHEN, CDR2 SYDVKM. V lost 4 bases, J lost 0 bases, and 17 bases lay in between. The CDR3: CASSWKRTAASTDTQYF. The CDR3 coding sequence is TGTGCCAGCAGTTGGAAGCGTACAGCCGCTAGCACAGATACGCAGTATTTT. Filled out from reference TRBV28 and TRBJ2-3, the complete variable domain reads DVKVTQSSRYLVKRTGEKVFLECVQDMDHENMFWYRQDPGLGLRLIYFSYDVKMKEKGDIPEGYSVSREKKERFSLILESASTNQTSMYLCASSWKRTAASTDTQYFGPGTRLTVL.

The genes are TRBV6-2 or TRBV6-3 and TRBJ2-5; TRBD2 matches at 13 bases. The germline V gene has CDR1 MNHEY and CDR2 SVGEGT. V gave up 6 bases and J gave up 4 bases; unmatched junction bases: 5. This CDR3 has 15 amino acids. CDR3 sequence: CASSLRTSGRETQYF. DNA for the CDR3: TGTGCCAGCAGCCTCCGGACTAGCGGGAGAGAGACCCAGTACTTC.

This clonotype has at least ten counts. This sequence joins TRBV10-3 and TRBJ2-1; TRBD2 matches at 7 bases. The V gene's germline CDR1 is ENHRY and CDR2 SYGVKD. Trimming removed 6 bases from V and 7 bases from J; junction bases left unmatched: 12. The CDR3 has 15 amino acids. CDR3 coding DNA: TGTGCCATCAGCGGGGGGACCCCTAACCGGAATGAGCAGTTCTTC. Translation gives CAISGGTPNRNEQFF.

V usage is TRBV28 and J usage is TRBJ2-3, with D perhaps matching TRBD1 (5 bases). Trimming pared 2 bases from V and 2 bases from J, leaving 11 bases between. CDR3 length: 15 residues. In germline, CDR1 is MDHEN, CDR2 SYDVKM. The DNA for the CDR3 is TGTGCCAGCAGTTTAAGGGGCGGCCACACAGATACGCAGTATTTT. This gives the protein CASSLRGGHTDTQYF. Filled out from reference TRBV28 and TRBJ2-3, the complete variable domain reads DVKVTQSSRYLVKRTGEKVFLECVQDMDHENMFWYRQDPGLGLRLIYFSYDVKMKEKGDIPEGYSVSREKKERFSLILESASTNQTSMYLCASSLRGGHTDTQYFGPGTRLTVL.

Many counts were recorded for this clonotype. The rearrangement links TRBV12-3 or TRBV12-4 to TRBJ2-3; 7 nucleotides agree with TRBD2. The trim removed 1 base at V and 2 bases at J, leaving 3 bases unmatched. CDR3 length: 15 amino acids. The CDR3 DNA sequence: TGTGCCAGCAGTTTAGGCGGGGGTTACACAGATACGCAGTATTTT. Translating gives CASSLGGGYTDTQYF.